This T cell receptor (beta chain) is from a study of blood T cell repertoires in COVID-19. Study information: Material from acute and convalescent COVID-19 was sourced from the United States, Italy and Spain. The cDNA or gDNA used as material had been derived from T cells, B-cell-depleted T cells, or PBMCs.

Source study methods: Researchers report that nucleated cell counts were estimated from reference gene primer amplification. Assay: immunoSEQ multiplex PCR; the TCRdb copy retains only in-frame clones and omits some. The DNA was the basis for D and trimming; V, J and clone size are from that table. The table records under 150,000 clones, over 80% of them present only once. The CDR3 length is 15 residues. Germline CDR1 and CDR2: MNHNS and SASEGT. V lost 0 bases and J lost 10, with 18 bases in between. The receptor comes from a man aged 25 to 40 with acute or convalescent COVID-19. The chain joins TRBV6-1 to TRBJ1-2; D is unresolved. The source material was peripheral blood. Here the CDR3 reads CASSEATLGGSTYTF. In DNA form, the CDR3 reads TGTGCCAGCAGTGAAGCGACCCTTGGAGGCTCAACCTACACCTTC.